Listed below are T cell receptor beta chains from one sample, sequenced in a study of regulatory T cells in long-lasting Graves disease. TCRdb redid the calling of the multiplex PCR reads with MiXCR, one entry per CDR3 protein. The top ten hold around 11% of the sample, which has some 220,000 distinct CDR3 sequences, approximately 18% seen once. These same data were also listed under a study on T cells in Graves' hyperthyroidism and ophthalmopathy.

Specimen: peripheral blood mononuclear cells (PBMCs), collected at new diagnosis, from a patient treated with antithyroid drugs. The receptor set was obtained from a woman younger than 45 with Graves disease. Both conserved end residues are part of each CDR3. A D gene is named only where the DNA matches it firmly. Some rows have no size entry. The others give once, few or many, or a class for an expanded clone.

v_gene	j_gene	d_gene	abundance	CDR3nt	CDR3aa
TRBV5-1	TRBJ2-7	NA	many	TGCGCCAGCAGCTTGGTGGAGGGACCCCATTACGAGCAGTACTTC	CASSLVEGPHYEQYF
TRBV5-1	TRBJ1-2	TRBD1	many	TGCGCCAGCAGCTCGGACGGGACAGGGTATGGCTACACCTTC	CASSSDGTGYGYTF
TRBV6-2/TRBV6-3	TRBJ1-6	NA	NA	TGTGCCACCGCTCGGCTTGCCGGGACGGATAATTCACCCCTCCACTTT	CATARLAGTDNSPLHF
TRBV2	TRBJ2-1	TRBD2	many	TGTGCCAGCACCGGACTAGCGGTCTACAATGAGCAGTTCTTC	CASTGLAVYNEQFF
TRBV6-1	TRBJ1-5	NA	NA	TGTGCCAGCAGCGCGAAAGGGGTCAGGTACAATCAGCCCCAGCATTTT	CASSAKGVRYNQPQHF
TRBV6-2/TRBV6-3	TRBJ1-5	TRBD1	many	TGTGCCAGCAGTTACCGCGAGGGGGCCAGGGATGGCAATCAGCCCCAGCATTTT	CASSYREGARDGNQPQHF
TRBV20-1	TRBJ2-1	NA	many	TGCAGTGCTAGAGATACGGGATCCCAATCCTACAATGAGCAGTTCTTC	CSARDTGSQSYNEQFF
TRBV28	TRBJ1-1	NA	NA	TGTGCCAGCAGTTTAGCGGGACTCACGAACACTGAAGCTTTCTTT	CASSLAGLTNTEAFF
TRBV24-1	TRBJ1-1	NA	many	TGTGCCACCTCCGGGGAAACTGAAGCTTTCTTT	CATSGETEAFF
TRBV9	TRBJ2-5	NA	many	TGTGCCAGCAGCCCTGGGACCCGCCGGGAAATGGAAACCCAGTACTTC	CASSPGTRREMETQYF
TRBV18	TRBJ1-4	NA	many	TGTGCCAGCTCACCGGGACTGGTTAATGAAAAACTGTTTTTT	CASSPGLVNEKLFF
TRBV6-5	TRBJ1-2	NA	NA	TGTGCCAGCAGTTACCCAACCCAGGGAATTGCTAACTATGGCTACACCTTC	CASSYPTQGIANYGYTF
TRBV28	TRBJ2-3	NA	many	TGTGCCAGCAGTTTAAGTGTTGGGCGCACAGATACGCAGTATTTT	CASSLSVGRTDTQYF
TRBV28	TRBJ2-6	NA	NA	TGTGCCAGCAGCACGGCTCCTTACGGTGGGGCCAACGTCCTGACTTTC	CASSTAPYGGANVLTF